Following are 13 T cell receptor beta chains from one sample sequenced in a study of technical replicates of blood from several donors. Sequencing used immunoSEQ multiplex PCR; TCRdb keeps in-frame clones, though not all of them. The sample yields roughly 40,000 clones, 96% seen once. Sequenced: T cells isolated from PBMCs. The receptors stem from a human donor in good health.

The V call is TRBV27, the J call TRBJ2-7; TRBD2 matches at 8 bases. The J segment lost 3 bases and the V segment lost 3 bases, leaving 4 bases of the junction unmatched. CDR1 is MNHEY, CDR2 SMNVEV, per germline (reference sequence). The CDR3 consists of 14 residues. The DNA of the CDR3 is TGTGCCAGCAGTTTGCAAACTAGCGGCTACGAGCAGTACTTC. It specifies CASSLQTSGYEQYF.

This chain joins TRBV11-3 and TRBJ2-7; 10 bases agree with TRBD2. Germline V gene lookup returns CDR1 SGHNT and CDR2 YENEEA. With V trimmed by 3 bases and J by 2 bases, 4 bases remained unmatched. This CDR3 contains 15 residues. The CDR3 is CASSLASGGTYEQYF. DNA for the CDR3: TGTGCCAGCAGCTTGGCTAGCGGGGGAACCTACGAGCAGTACTTC.

The chain combines TRBV19 with TRBJ1-5; D is possibly TRBD1 (6 bases). Germline V CDR1 and CDR2: LNHDA, SQIVND (reference sequence). The CDR3 has 13 amino acids. V lost 7 bases to trimming and J lost 4 bases, with 11 bases between them. The CDR3 DNA sequence: TGTGCCAGTAAAGGGAGGGGGAATCAGCCCCAGCATTTT. Translating it yields CASKGRGNQPQHF. Complete variable domain (other parts from reference TRBV19 and TRBJ1-5): DGGITQSPKYLFRKEGQNVTLSCEQNLNHDAMYWYRQDPGQGLRLIYYSQIVNDFQKGDIAEGYSVSREKKESFPLTVTSAQKNPTAFYLCASKGRGNQPQHFGDGTRLSIL.

This clone has a single count. This chain uses TRBV14 with TRBJ2-1; 9 nucleotides line up with TRBD2. J gave up 4 bases and V 1 base, and 8 bases lay outside the gene matches. The CDR3 has 17 amino acids. CDR1 and CDR2 (germline): SGHDN, FVKESK. This CDR3 reads CASSQVSREGLYNEQFF. CDR3 coding DNA: TGTGCCAGCAGCCAAGTTTCGCGGGAGGGCCTATACAATGAGCAGTTCTTC.

The V and J genes are TRBV7-8 and TRBJ2-7; 9 bases are shared with TRBD1. The length of the CDR3 is 16 residues. Unmatched junction bases numbered 6, after V lost 3 bases and J lost 0 bases. Per the germline V gene, CDR1 is SGHVS and CDR2 is FQNEAQ. CDR3 in DNA: TGTGCCAGCAGCTTGACAGGGGGACCCAGCTCCTACGAGCAGTACTTC. Translation gives CASSLTGGPSSYEQYF.

V usage is TRBV20-1 and J usage is TRBJ1-1, with no clear D. The V end was cut by 4 bases, the J end by 11 bases, with 14 bases between. Germline V gives CDR1 DFQATT, CDR2 SNEGSKA (reference sequence). The CDR3 totals 11 residues. The CDR3, as DNA: TGCAGTGCTATAATGGCCCAAATCGCTTTCTTT. This gives the protein CSAIMAQIAFF.

The chain is built from TRBV19 and TRBJ2-7; 9 nucleotides align to TRBD1. J was trimmed by 6 bases and V by 2 bases; bases with no gene match: 8. The CDR3 is made up of 15 amino acids. Germline V gene data show CDR1 as LNHDA and CDR2 as SQIVND (reference sequence). In nucleotides, the CDR3 is TGTGCCAGTAGTATAACAGGGGGCGGAATAGGCGAGCAGTACTTC. Translated, it gives CASSITGGGIGEQYF.

The rearrangement uses TRBV7-9 and TRBJ2-1, with TRBD2 matching over 8 bases. V dropped 3 bases and J dropped 7; count of bases not matched to a gene: 8. The germline gives CDR1 SEHNR, CDR2 FQNEAQ (reference sequence). This CDR3 has 15 residues. CDR3 sequence (DNA): TGTGCCAGCAGCTTTTTAGCGGGAACGTCGAATGAGCAGTTCTTC. Translating gives CASSFLAGTSNEQFF.

This chain links TRBV27 with TRBJ1-1; D remains ambiguous. Trimming removed 4 bases at V and 4 bases at J, with 19 bases between. The CDR3 is 16 residues long. CDR1 and CDR2 from the germline V gene are MNHEY and SMNVEV (reference sequence). In DNA, the CDR3 is TGTGCCAGCAGTTGGCCCGGTGACGGCCGCGGCACTGAAGCTTTCTTT. The encoded protein is CASSWPGDGRGTEAFF.

This chain links TRBV28 with TRBJ1-1; no clear D gene. This CDR3 spans 15 amino acids. Germline V gene sequence: CDR1 MDHEN, CDR2 SYDVKM. V was pared by 7 bases and J by 5 bases, with 20 bases between. The CDR3 region has the DNA TGTGCCAGCACCCTTGAGGTTACACCGGATACTGAAGCTTTCTTT. Translated, it gives CASTLEVTPDTEAFF.

This clone showed up just once. The genes are TRBV29-1 and TRBJ1-1; unclear D gene. Germline assignment: CDR1 SQVTM and CDR2 ANQGSEA. V was trimmed by 3 bases and J by 3 bases, leaving 8 bases between them. This CDR3 contains 12 residues. CDR3 in amino acids: CSVEKRDTEAFF. As DNA, the CDR3 is TGCAGCGTTGAGAAGAGGGACACTGAAGCTTTCTTT. The complete variable domain, with remaining parts taken from reference TRBV29-1 and TRBJ1-1, reads SAVISQKPSRDICQRGTSLTIQCQVDSQVTMMFWYRQQPGQSLTLIATANQGSEATYESGFVIDKFPISRPNLTFSTLTVSNMSPEDSSIYLCSVEKRDTEAFFGQGTRLTVV.

The CDR3 bases are TGTGCCAGCAGCTTAGCAGGGTCAACTGAAGCTTTCTTT. It is translated as CASSLAGSTEAFF. The chain has TRBV28 and TRBJ1-1; D is possibly TRBD1 (5 bases). Germline V CDR1 and CDR2: MDHEN, SYDVKM. The V end was cut by 6 bases, the J end by 5 bases, with 13 bases between. This CDR3 is 13 amino acids long.

The chain links TRBV5-6 to TRBJ2-5, with TRBD2 matching 13 bases. Unmatched junction bases numbered 7, after V lost 0 bases and J lost 5 bases. This CDR3 comprises 17 residues. Germline-derived CDR1 and CDR2 are SGHDT and YYEEEE. The CDR3, as DNA: TGTGCCAGCAGCTTGGGACTCTTACTAGCGGGAGGGGAGACCCAGTACTTC. Its protein product is CASSLGLLLAGGETQYF.